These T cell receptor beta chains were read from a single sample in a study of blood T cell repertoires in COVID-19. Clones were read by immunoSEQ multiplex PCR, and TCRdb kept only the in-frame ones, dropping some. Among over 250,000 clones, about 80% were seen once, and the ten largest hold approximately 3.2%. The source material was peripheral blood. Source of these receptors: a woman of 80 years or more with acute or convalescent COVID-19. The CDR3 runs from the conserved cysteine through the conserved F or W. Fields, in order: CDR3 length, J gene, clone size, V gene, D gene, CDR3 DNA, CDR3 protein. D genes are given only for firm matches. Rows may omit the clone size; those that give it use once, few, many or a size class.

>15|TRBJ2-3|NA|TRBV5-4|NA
TGTGCCAGCAGCTTGGGGCCCTCTAGCACAGATACGCAGTATTTT
CASSLGPSSTDTQYF
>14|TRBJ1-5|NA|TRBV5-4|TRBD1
TGTGCCAGCAACCAGGACAGGGGAAATCAGCCCCAGCATTTT
CASNQDRGNQPQHF
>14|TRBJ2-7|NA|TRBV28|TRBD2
TGTGCCAGCAACCCCGGGACTAGCCTCTACGAGCAGTACTTC
CASNPGTSLYEQYF
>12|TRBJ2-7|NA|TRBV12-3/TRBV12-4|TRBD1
TGTGCCAGCGGACAGGGCTCAGGCGAGCAGTACTTC
CASGQGSGEQYF
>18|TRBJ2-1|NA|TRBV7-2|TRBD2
TGTGCCAGCAGCTTAGCCGCCGTCGGGCTAGCGGGGGGTAATGAGCAGTTCTTC
CASSLAAVGLAGGNEQFF
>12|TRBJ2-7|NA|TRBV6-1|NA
TGTGCCAGCAACTTAAACGGCTACGAGCAGTACTTC
CASNLNGYEQYF
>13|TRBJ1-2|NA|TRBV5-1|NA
TGCGCCAGCAGCTTTCAGGGTCGTGAAGGCTACACCTTC
CASSFQGREGYTF
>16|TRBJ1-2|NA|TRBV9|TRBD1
TGTGCCAGCAGCGTAGGGGACAGGGGCGCCGTTGAGGGCTACACCTTC
CASSVGDRGAVEGYTF
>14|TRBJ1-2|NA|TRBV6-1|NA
TGTGCCAGCAGTGAAGCGACAGGTCAAGATGGCTACACCTTC
CASSEATGQDGYTF
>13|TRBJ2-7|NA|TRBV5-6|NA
TGTGCCAGCAGCTTGTCGGGAGTAGACGAGCAGTACTTC
CASSLSGVDEQYF
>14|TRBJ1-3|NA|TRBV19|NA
TGTGCCAGTCGGGCCGGGAGCTCTGGAAACACCATATATTTT
CASRAGSSGNTIYF
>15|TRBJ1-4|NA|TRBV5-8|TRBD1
TGTGCCAGCAGCTCGGGACAGGCATTCAATGAAAAACTGTTTTTT
CASSSGQAFNEKLFF
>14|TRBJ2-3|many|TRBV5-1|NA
TGCGCCAGCAGCTTCGGGACTAGCACAGATACGCAGTATTTT
CASSFGTSTDTQYF
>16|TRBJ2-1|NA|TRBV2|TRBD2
TGTGCCAGCAGCGGACTAGCGGGGGGGCCCGGCAATGAGCAGTTCTTC
CASSGLAGGPGNEQFF